The clone carrying this TCR beta chain was recorded many times. Its cognate antigen is unknown. One entry per CDR3 protein results from TCRdb running MiXCR on the reads. The sample consists of about 740,000 distinct CDR3 sequences, 35% to 40% of them appearing once. The data derive from a study of T cell repertoires in cytomegalovirus infection. Study-wide background: CMV infection and matching HLA type were both indicated by public TCR beta signatures.

Study-wide results and limits: Dominating the ex vivo response were HLA-C-restricted CMV-specific TCR beta clonotypes. Accumulated public TCR beta family frequency recognized individuals carrying CMV together with the relevant HLA.

This CDR3 is 14 amino acids long. The V gene's germline CDR1 is SEHNR and CDR2 FQNEAQ (reference sequence). The V end lost 5 bases, the J end lost 4 bases, and 14 bases lay between the germline ends. The gene calls are TRBV7-9 and TRBJ1-2, with a tentative D call TRBD1 (5 bases). The sequencing input was PBMCs. The TCR sequence derives from a human donor in good health (CMV status not recorded). Some clones in this sample may be carry-over from other donors' samples. This CDR3 is CASSPIEGIYGYTF. The CDR3 region has the DNA TGTGCCAGCAGCCCCATCGAGGGGATCTATGGCTACACCTTC.